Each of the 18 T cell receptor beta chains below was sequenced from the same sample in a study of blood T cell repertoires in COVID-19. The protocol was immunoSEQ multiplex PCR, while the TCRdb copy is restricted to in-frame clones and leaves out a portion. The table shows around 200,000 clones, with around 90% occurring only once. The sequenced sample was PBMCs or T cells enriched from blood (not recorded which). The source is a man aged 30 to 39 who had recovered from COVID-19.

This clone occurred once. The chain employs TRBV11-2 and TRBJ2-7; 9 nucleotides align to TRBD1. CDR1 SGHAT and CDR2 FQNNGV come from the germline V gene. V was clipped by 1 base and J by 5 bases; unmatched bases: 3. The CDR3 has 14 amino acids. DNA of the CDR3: TGTGCCAGCAGCTTAGTGGACAGGGGCCACGAGCAGTACTTC. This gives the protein CASSLVDRGHEQYF.

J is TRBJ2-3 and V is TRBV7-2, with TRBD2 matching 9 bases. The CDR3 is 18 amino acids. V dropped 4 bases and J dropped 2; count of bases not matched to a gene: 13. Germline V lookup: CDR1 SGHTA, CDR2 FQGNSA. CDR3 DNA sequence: TGTGCCAGCAGCTCCCCGGGGGGTTGGACTAGCGACACAGATACGCAGTATTTT. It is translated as CASSSPGGWTSDTDTQYF.

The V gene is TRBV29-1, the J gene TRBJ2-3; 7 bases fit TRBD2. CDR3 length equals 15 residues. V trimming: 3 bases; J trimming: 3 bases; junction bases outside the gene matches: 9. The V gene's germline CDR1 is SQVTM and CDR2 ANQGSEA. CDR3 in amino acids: CSVEELERETDTQYF. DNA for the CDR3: TGCAGCGTTGAGGAGCTCGAGCGGGAAACAGATACGCAGTATTTT.

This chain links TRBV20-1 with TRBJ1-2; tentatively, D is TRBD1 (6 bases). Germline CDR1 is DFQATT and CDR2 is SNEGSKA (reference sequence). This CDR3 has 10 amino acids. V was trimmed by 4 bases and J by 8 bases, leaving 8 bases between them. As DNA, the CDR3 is TGCAGTGCTAACAGGGTCGGCTACACCTTC. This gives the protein CSANRVGYTF.

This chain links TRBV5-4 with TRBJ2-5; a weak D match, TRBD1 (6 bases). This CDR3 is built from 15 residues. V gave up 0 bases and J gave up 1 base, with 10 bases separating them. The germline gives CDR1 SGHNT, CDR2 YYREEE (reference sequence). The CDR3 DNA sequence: TGTGCCAGCAGCTTGGACGGACAGCCCCAAGAGACCCAGTACTTC. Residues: CASSLDGQPQETQYF. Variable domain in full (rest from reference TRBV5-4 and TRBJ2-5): ETGVTQSPTHLIKTRGQQVTLRCSSQSGHNTVSWYQQALGQGPQFIFQYYREEENGRGNFPPRFSGLQFPNYSSELNVNALELDDSALYLCASSLDGQPQETQYFGPGTRLLVL.

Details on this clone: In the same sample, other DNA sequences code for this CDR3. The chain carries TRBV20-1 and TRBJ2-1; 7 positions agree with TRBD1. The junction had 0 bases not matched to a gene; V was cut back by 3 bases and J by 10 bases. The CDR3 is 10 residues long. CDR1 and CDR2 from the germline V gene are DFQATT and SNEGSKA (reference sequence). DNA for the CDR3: TGCAGTGCTAGCAGGGGGGAGCAGTTCTTC. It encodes CSASRGEQFF.

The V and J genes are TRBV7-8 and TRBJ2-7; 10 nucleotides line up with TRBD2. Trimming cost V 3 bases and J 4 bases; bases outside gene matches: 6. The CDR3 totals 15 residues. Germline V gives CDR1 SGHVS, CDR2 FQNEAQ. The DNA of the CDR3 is TGTGCCAGCAGCTTTGGAGCGGGAGGGCCGTACGAGCAGTACTTC. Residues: CASSFGAGGPYEQYF.

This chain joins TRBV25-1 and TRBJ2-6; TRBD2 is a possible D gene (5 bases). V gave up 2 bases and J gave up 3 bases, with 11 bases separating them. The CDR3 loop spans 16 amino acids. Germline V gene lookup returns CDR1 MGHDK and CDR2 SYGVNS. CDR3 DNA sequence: TGTGCCAGCAGTGAAGTACGGGGAAATGGGGCCAACGTCCTGACTTTC. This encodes CASSEVRGNGANVLTF.

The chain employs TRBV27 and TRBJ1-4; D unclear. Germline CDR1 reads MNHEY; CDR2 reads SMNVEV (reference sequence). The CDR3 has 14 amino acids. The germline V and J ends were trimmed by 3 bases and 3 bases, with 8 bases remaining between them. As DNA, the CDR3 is TGTGCCAGCAGTTTCGGGAAACCTAATGAAAAACTGTTTTTT. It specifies CASSFGKPNEKLFF.

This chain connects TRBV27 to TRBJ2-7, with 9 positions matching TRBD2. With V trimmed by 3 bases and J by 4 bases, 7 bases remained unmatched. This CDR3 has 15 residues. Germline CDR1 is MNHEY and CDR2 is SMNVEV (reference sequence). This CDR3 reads CASSFSSSGVYEQYF. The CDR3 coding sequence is TGTGCCAGCAGTTTTTCGTCTAGCGGGGTTTACGAGCAGTACTTC.

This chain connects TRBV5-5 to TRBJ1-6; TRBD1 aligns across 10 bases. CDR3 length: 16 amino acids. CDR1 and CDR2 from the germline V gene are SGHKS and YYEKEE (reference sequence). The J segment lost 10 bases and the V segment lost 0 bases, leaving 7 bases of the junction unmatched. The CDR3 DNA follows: TGTGCCAGCAGCTTGGTCACCGGGACAGGGGTGTCACCCCTCCACTTT. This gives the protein CASSLVTGTGVSPLHF.

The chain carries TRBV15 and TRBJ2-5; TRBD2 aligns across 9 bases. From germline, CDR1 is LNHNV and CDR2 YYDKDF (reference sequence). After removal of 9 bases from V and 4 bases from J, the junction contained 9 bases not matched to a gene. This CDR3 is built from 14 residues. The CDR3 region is CATNLAGRAETQYF. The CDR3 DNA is TGTGCCACTAATCTAGCGGGGAGGGCAGAGACCCAGTACTTC.

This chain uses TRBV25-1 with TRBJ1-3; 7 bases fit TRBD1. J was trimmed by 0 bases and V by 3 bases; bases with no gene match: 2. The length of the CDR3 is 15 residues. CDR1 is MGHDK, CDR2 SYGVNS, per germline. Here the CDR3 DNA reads TGTGCCAGCAGTGAGACAGGGAACTCTGGAAACACCATATATTTT. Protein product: CASSETGNSGNTIYF.

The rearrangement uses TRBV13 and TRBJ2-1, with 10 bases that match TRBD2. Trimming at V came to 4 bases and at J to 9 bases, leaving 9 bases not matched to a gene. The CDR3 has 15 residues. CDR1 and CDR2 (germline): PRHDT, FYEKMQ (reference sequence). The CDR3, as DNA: TGTGCCAGCAGCTCGGTCAGGCTAGCGGGAGTTGAGCAGTTCTTC. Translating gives CASSSVRLAGVEQFF.

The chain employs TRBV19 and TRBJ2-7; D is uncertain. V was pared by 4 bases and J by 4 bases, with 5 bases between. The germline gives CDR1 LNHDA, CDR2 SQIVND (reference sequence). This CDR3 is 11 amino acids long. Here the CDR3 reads CASSSAYEQYF. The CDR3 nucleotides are TGTGCCAGTAGTAGCGCATACGAGCAGTACTTC.

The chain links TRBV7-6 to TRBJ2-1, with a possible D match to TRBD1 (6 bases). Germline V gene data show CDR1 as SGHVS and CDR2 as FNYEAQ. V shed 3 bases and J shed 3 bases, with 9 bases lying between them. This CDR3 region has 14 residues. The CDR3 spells CASSFGDNYNEQFF. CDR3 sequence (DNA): TGTGCCAGCAGCTTCGGGGACAACTACAATGAGCAGTTCTTC.

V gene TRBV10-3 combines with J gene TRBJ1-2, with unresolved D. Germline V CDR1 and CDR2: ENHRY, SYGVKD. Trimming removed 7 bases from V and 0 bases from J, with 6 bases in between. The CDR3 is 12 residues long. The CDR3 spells CAIIEPNYGYTF. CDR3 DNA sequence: TGTGCCATCATAGAGCCTAACTATGGCTACACCTTC.

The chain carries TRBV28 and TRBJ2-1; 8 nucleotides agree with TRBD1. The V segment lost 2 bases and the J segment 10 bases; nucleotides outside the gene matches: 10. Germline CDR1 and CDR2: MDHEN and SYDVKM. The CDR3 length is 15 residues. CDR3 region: CASSLTGTGLGEQFF. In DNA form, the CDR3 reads TGTGCCAGCAGTTTAACCGGGACAGGTCTAGGCGAGCAGTTCTTC.